This TCR beta chain is drawn from a study of a mutant IDH1 vaccine in newly diagnosed glioma (dated by TCRdb to about 2021). Concerning the study at large: Vaccination began 4-6 weeks after radiotherapy alone, or alongside temozolomide cycles in the chemotherapy-containing groups. Of the approximately 30 treated patients, 62.5% were male and around 40% were female, and a mean age of roughly 40 years was recorded. Before enrollment, most patients had been given radiochemotherapy with temozolomide as standard therapy, while the rest had received either radiotherapy alone or temozolomide alone. The week-35 safety follow-up was designated visit V12, and the week-47 end of study was designated visit V13. Peripheral blood was drawn at six visits: V03 (baseline), V05, V07, V10, V12 and V13. For exploratory analyses, around 26 treated patients had longitudinal TCRB deep sequencing done wherever samples were available.

The CDR3 holds 13 amino acids from the cysteine to the phenylalanine. Of the read, only the CDR3 DNA is kept; its 39 bases are in frame from base 1. The germline V gene yields MNHEY for CDR1 and SVGAGI for CDR2. The germline V and J ends show losses of 8 bases and 4 bases respectively, and no gene match explains 6 bases of the junction. About this clone itself: There is no known antigen for this receptor. Base qualities are not provided; no much larger clone lies one nucleotide away.

Libraries came from the immunoSEQ multiplex PCR assay. The hsTCRB Kit was used according to the manufacturer's protocol to amplify rearranged TCR beta chain sequences. Sequencing of TCRB libraries was carried out on an Illumina MiSeq. The authors processed their data as follows. The kit vendor's proprietary platform handled demultiplexing, trimming and gene mapping. TCRdb took this table from immuneACCESS and kept in-frame rearrangements with V and J called. Such tables lack part of the clones; where checked against another copy, unresolved V genes explain under half of the gap, and the rest is unexplained. That table is the source of V, J and clone size, and D and trimming were worked out from the DNA. In all, the sample holds about 29,000 clones, and more than 75% of those were seen once. The ten largest account for around 6.9% of the sample. The paper as a whole reports these results and caveats: Availability determined which PBMC samples were chosen for TCRB deep sequencing. Changes in the top peripheral T cell clonotypes picked up by TCRB sequencing did not appear to be linked to pseudoprogression. Immune responses induced by the vaccine were seen in over 80% of patients across multiple MHC alleles. According to the authors, sample limitations meant that analyses of patient blood samples could not be reproduced.

The time point label corresponds to: week 35, safety follow-up. Each vaccine dose was 300 ug of a 20-mer mutant IDH1 peptide in Montanide, given subcutaneously with topical imiquimod. Patients received eight vaccinations in weeks 1, 3, 5, 7, 11, 15, 19 and 23, corresponding to visits V03 through V10. The donors had newly diagnosed IDH1-mutant astrocytomas of WHO grade 3 or 4 that showed loss of nuclear ATRX. The samples were drawn from NOA16, a multicentre, single-arm, open-label phase I trial in Germany that tested a mutant IDH1 peptide vaccine in humans for the first time. The DNeasy Blood and Tissue Kit was used to extract genomic DNA from EDTA blood for TCRB sequencing.

The chain is encoded by TRBV6-5 joined to TRBJ2-5, with TRBD2 matching 8 junction bases. The specimen was PBMCs, collected from a glioma patient whose treatment included an IDH1 peptide vaccine. The source of this sequence is a man over 45 with glioma. The DNA reads as follows: TGTGCCAGCGGGCGCCGGGAGGGAGAGACCCAGTACTTC. Its coded protein is CASGRREGETQYF.